This T cell receptor (beta chain) was identified during a study of T cells in Graves' hyperthyroidism and ophthalmopathy. The overall study: Peripheral blood was obtained at initial diagnosis, preceding any treatment. Findings of the study overall: In blood, most of the thyroid clonotypes expanded above 0.001 were also present. Stable hyperthyroidism was told apart from ophthalmopathy by a model built on 13 V-J features.

Template material for amplifying TCR beta CDR3 regions consisted of RNA transcripts. HTBI primers were employed in a first-round RT-PCR of the TCR CDR3. TCRdb re-called the multiplex PCR reads with MiXCR, one entry per CDR3 protein. Among 300,000 to 350,000 distinct CDR3 sequences listed, around 18% were seen once. PBMCs were obtained from 9 to 10 ml fresh peripheral blood. This CDR3 comprises 13 residues. Trimming left V 7 bases short and J 2 bases short, with 12 bases between. Many counts were recorded for this clonotype. Its antigen remains unidentified. The material sequenced was blood. This rearrangement joins TRBV12-3 or TRBV12-4 to TRBJ2-7; D could derive from TRBD1 or TRBD2 (6 bases each). The receptor was isolated from a woman aged 40 to 50 with Graves' ophthalmopathy. The CDR3, as DNA: TGTGCCAGCACCTTGGGGGGCGCCTACGAGCAGTACTTC. It codes for CASTLGGAYEQYF.